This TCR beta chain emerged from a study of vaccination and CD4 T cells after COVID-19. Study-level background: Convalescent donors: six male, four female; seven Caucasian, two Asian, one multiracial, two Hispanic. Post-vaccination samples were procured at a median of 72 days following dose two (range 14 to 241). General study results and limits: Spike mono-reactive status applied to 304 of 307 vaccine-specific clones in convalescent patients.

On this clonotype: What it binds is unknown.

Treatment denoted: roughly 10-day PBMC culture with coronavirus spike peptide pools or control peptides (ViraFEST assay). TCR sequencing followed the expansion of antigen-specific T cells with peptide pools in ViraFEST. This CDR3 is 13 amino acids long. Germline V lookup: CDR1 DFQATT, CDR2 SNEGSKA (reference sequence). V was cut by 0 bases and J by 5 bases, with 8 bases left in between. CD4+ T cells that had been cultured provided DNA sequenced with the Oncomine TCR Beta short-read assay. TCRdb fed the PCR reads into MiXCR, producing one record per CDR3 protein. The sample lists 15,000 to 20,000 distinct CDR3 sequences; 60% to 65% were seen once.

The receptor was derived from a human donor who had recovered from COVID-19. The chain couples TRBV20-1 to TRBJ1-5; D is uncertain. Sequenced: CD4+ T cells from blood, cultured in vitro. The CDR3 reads CSAREGRDQPQHF. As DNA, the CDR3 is TGCAGTGCTAGAGAGGGCAGAGATCAGCCCCAGCATTTT.